One sample yielded the 18 T cell receptor beta chains listed below, sequenced in a study of shared clonotypes between healthy human individuals. The data were produced by immunoSEQ multiplex PCR, yet TCRdb's version contains in-frame clones alone and is incomplete. The sample carries a few million clones, about 92% recorded once. Sequencing was done on a sample of naive CD4+ T cells from PBMCs. Specified subset: CD45RA+ positively selected. Receptors were obtained from a man between 18 and 35 years old in good health. Some clones in this sample may be carry-over from other donors' samples.

V is TRBV19 and J is TRBJ1-5, with D hard to call. From germline, CDR1 is LNHDA and CDR2 SQIVND (reference sequence). The CDR3 has 18 residues. The germline V and J ends were trimmed by 3 bases and 1 base, with 19 bases remaining between them. This chain's CDR3 is CASSILSSVGQSNQPQHF. The DNA of the CDR3 is TGTGCCAGTAGTATCCTTAGTAGTGTCGGGCAGAGCAATCAGCCCCAGCATTTT. The complete variable domain, with remaining parts taken from reference TRBV19 and TRBJ1-5, reads DGGITQSPKYLFRKEGQNVTLSCEQNLNHDAMYWYRQDPGQGLRLIYYSQIVNDFQKGDIAEGYSVSREKKESFPLTVTSAQKNPTAFYLCASSILSSVGQSNQPQHFGDGTRLSIL.

J is TRBJ2-1 and V is TRBV6-1; TRBD1 agrees at 10 bases. V lost 4 bases to trimming and J lost 6 bases; unmatched junction nucleotides: 6. Germline loops: CDR1 MNHNS, CDR2 SASEGT. This CDR3 is built from 15 residues. The CDR3: CASSGRDRGINEQFF. For the CDR3, the DNA is TGTGCCAGCAGTGGCCGGGACAGGGGCATCAATGAGCAGTTCTTC.

The rearrangement links TRBV28 to TRBJ2-7; 9 bases map to TRBD1. The CDR3 is made up of 14 amino acids. Looked up from germline, CDR1 is MDHEN and CDR2 is SYDVKM. V lost 8 bases and J lost 0; bases outside the gene matches: 5. The CDR3 region is CASWGQGNSYEQYF. The DNA of the CDR3 is TGTGCCAGCTGGGGACAGGGAAACTCCTACGAGCAGTACTTC. The entire variable domain, with the rest obtained from reference TRBV28 and TRBJ2-7, is as follows: DVKVTQSSRYLVKRTGEKVFLECVQDMDHENMFWYRQDPGLGLRLIYFSYDVKMKEKGDIPEGYSVSREKKERFSLILESASTNQTSMYLCASWGQGNSYEQYFGPGTRLTVT.

As for this clone: Other DNA sequences in this sample translate to the same CDR3. The chain uses TRBV5-1 and TRBJ2-1; either TRBD1 or TRBD2 may fit D (5 bases each). CDR3 length equals 15 residues. Per germline, CDR1 SGHRS and CDR2 YFSETQ. V was shortened by 0 bases and J by 3 bases, with 10 bases between the two germline ends. Here the CDR3 DNA reads TGCGCCAGCAGCTTGGGGGGACGCGGCTACAATGAGCAGTTCTTC. It codes for CASSLGGRGYNEQFF.

The V call is TRBV18, the J call TRBJ2-5, with D perhaps TRBD1 (6 bases). The CDR3 has 14 residues. Per germline, CDR1 KGHSH and CDR2 LQKENI. V lost 2 bases and J lost 5, with 12 bases in between. In nucleotides, the CDR3 is TGTGCCAGCTCACCAGAGTATCAGGGGGAGACCCAGTACTTC. It specifies CASSPEYQGETQYF.

This clone appeared a few times. CDR3 amino acids: CASGSSGTVGRYTF. The CDR3 DNA follows: TGTGCTAGTGGTTCATCCGGGACAGTAGGACGCTACACCTTC. The V and J genes are TRBV12-5 and TRBJ1-2, with 7 nucleotides matching TRBD1. Germline CDR1 LGHNT, CDR2 FRNRAP. V lost 4 bases to trimming and J lost 9 bases; unmatched junction nucleotides: 11. The length of the CDR3 is 14 residues.

The V and J genes are TRBV5-8 and TRBJ2-7, with D uncertain. V dropped 0 bases and J dropped 7 bases, with 17 bases sitting between them. Germline V gene sequence: CDR1 SGHTS, CDR2 YDEGEE. This CDR3 has 15 residues. The CDR3 bases are TGTGCCAGCAGCTTGGGTGGCAGGACCCTCCGGGAGCAGTACTTC. Protein product: CASSLGGRTLREQYF.

The chain is built from TRBV2 and TRBJ2-1; D gene uncertain. V lost 3 bases and J lost 4, with 7 bases in between. Germline CDR1 and CDR2: SNHLY and FYNNEI. The CDR3 runs to 13 residues. CDR3: CASSENLYNEQFF. The DNA for the CDR3 is TGTGCCAGCAGTGAGAACCTGTACAATGAGCAGTTCTTC.

The count of this clone is one. The chain employs TRBV7-7 and TRBJ2-5; 10 bases align to TRBD1. The length of the CDR3 is 14 residues. V dropped 5 bases and J dropped 4; count of bases not matched to a gene: 4. From germline, CDR1 is SSHAT and CDR2 FNYEAQ (reference sequence). CDR3 region: CASSTRTGGETQYF. CDR3 nucleotide sequence: TGTGCCAGCAGCACCCGGACAGGGGGAGAGACCCAGTACTTC.

The genes are TRBV11-3 and TRBJ1-3; D not resolved. Germline CDR1 and CDR2: SGHNT and YENEEA. The CDR3 runs 15 residues. The V end was cut by 2 bases, the J end by 3 bases, with 11 bases between. CDR3 residues: CASSLSGVGGNTIYF. CDR3 in DNA: TGTGCCAGCAGCTTATCGGGAGTCGGTGGAAACACCATATATTTT.

The chain couples TRBV5-8 to TRBJ2-5; TRBD1 might be the D (6 bases). V was pared by 6 bases and J by 9 bases, with 15 bases between. The CDR3 is made up of 12 amino acids. Germline V CDR1 and CDR2: SGHTS, YDEGEE. The CDR3 here is CASKTGRASQYF. CDR3 bases: TGTGCCAGCAAGACAGGCCGGGCGTCCCAGTACTTC.

This chain links TRBV5-8 with TRBJ1-5; 7 positions agree with TRBD1. Germline assignment: CDR1 SGHTS and CDR2 YDEGEE. The CDR3 is 13 amino acids. Trimming cost V 7 bases and J 8 bases; bases outside gene matches: 9. The CDR3, as DNA: TGTGCCAGCCAGGGGGACCTAGCGGAGCCCCAGCATTTT. As protein: CASQGDLAEPQHF.

Concerning this clone itself: Other DNA sequences of this sample code for an identical CDR3. The chain uses TRBV30 and TRBJ2-1; perhaps TRBD1 as D (6 bases). Germline CDR1 reads GTSNPN; CDR2 reads SVGIG (reference sequence). This CDR3 contains 12 residues. V was pared by 0 bases and J by 8 bases, with 8 bases between. The CDR3 protein is CAWSVQGDEQFF. The CDR3 DNA follows: TGTGCCTGGAGTGTACAGGGAGATGAGCAGTTCTTC.

This clone was detected once. The chain carries TRBV6-1 and TRBJ2-7; 9 bases line up with TRBD1. The junction had 6 bases not matched to a gene; V was cut back by 5 bases and J by 1 base. CDR1 MNHNS and CDR2 SASEGT come from the germline V gene. CDR3 length: 15 residues. Here the CDR3 reads CASSRRTGDSYEQYF. CDR3 coding DNA: TGTGCCAGCAGTAGGAGGACAGGGGATTCCTACGAGCAGTACTTC.

This sequence joins TRBV6-5 and TRBJ2-3; TRBD1 agrees at 7 bases. J lost 6 bases, V lost 0 bases, and 9 bases had no gene match. Germline V gives CDR1 MNHEY, CDR2 SVGAGI. This CDR3 has 16 residues. The CDR3 protein is CASSYSDRAPPDTQYF. CDR3 DNA sequence: TGTGCCAGCAGTTACTCCGACAGGGCCCCGCCGGATACGCAGTATTTT.

J is TRBJ1-3 and V is TRBV9; D not resolved. The CDR3 is 16 residues long. Trimming took 0 bases from V and 0 from J, leaving 10 bases between them. Germline-derived CDR1 and CDR2 are SGDLS and YYNGEE. The CDR3, as DNA: TGTGCCAGCAGCGTAGAGGGTTTTATCTCTGGAAACACCATATATTTT. It codes for CASSVEGFISGNTIYF.

Turning to this clone: Other DNA sequences of this sample code for an identical CDR3. The chain carries TRBV28 and TRBJ1-1; no reliable D call. CDR3 size: 13 residues. CDR1 MDHEN and CDR2 SYDVKM come from the germline V gene. With 2 bases removed from V and 1 base from J, the gap between germline ends came to 5 bases. In DNA form, the CDR3 reads TGTGCCAGCAGTTTAAACGGGAACACTGAAGCTTTCTTT. The encoded protein is CASSLNGNTEAFF.

Notes on this clone: Other DNA sequences within the sample encode an identical CDR3. V usage is TRBV7-3 and J usage is TRBJ2-2, with a possible D match to TRBD2 (6 bases). The CDR3 is made up of 14 amino acids. V lost 0 bases to trimming and J lost 4 bases, with 6 bases between them. CDR1 is SGHTA, CDR2 FQGTGA, per germline. CDR3 nucleotides: TGTGCCAGCAGCTTAACTAGCGGCACCGGGGAGCTGTTTTTT. Encoded protein: CASSLTSGTGELFF. The whole variable domain, remainder taken from reference TRBV7-3 and TRBJ2-2, is GAGVSQTPSNKVTEKGKYVELRCDPISGHTALYWYRQSLGQGPEFLIYFQGTGAADDSGLPNDRFFAVRPEGSVSTLKIQRTERGDSAVYLCASSLTSGTGELFFGEGSRLTVL.